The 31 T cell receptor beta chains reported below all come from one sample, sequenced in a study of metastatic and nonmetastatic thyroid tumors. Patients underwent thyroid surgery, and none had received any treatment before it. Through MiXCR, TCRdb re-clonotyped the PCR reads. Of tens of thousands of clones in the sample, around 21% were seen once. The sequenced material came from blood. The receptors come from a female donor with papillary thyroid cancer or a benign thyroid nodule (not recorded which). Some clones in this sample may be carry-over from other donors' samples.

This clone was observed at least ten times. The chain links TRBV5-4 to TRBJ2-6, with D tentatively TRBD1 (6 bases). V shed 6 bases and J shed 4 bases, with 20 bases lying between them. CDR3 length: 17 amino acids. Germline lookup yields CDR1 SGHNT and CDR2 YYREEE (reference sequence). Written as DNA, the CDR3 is TGTGCCAGCAACTACCTTGTAGGGGGATCCGGGGCCAACGTCCTGACTTTC. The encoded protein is CASNYLVGGSGANVLTF.

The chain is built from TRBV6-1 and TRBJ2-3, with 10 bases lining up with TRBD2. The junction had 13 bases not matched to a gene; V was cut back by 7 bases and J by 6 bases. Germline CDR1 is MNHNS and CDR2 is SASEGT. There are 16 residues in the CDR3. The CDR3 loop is CASTLGYLAGADTQYF. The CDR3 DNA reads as TGTGCCAGCACGCTCGGCTACCTAGCGGGAGCTGATACGCAGTATTTT.

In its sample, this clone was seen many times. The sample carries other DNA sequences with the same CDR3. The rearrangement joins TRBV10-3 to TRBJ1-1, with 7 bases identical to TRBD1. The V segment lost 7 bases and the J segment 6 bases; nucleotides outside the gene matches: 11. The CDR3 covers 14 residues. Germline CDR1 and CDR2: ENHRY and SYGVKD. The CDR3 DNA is TGTGCCATCACCTCGACAGGGAGAGAGGCTGAAGCTTTCTTT. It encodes CAITSTGREAEAFF.

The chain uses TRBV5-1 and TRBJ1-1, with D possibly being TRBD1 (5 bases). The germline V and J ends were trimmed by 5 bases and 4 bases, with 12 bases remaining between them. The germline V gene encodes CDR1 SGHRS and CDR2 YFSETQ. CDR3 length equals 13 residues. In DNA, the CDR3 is TGCGCCAGCAGTTCTGACAGCGGCACTGAAGCTTTCTTT. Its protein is CASSSDSGTEAFF.

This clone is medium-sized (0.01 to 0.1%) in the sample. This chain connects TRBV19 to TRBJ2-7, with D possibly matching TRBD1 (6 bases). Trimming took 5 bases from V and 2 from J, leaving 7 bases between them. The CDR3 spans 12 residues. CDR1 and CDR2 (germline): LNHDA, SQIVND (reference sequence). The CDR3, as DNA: TGTGCCAGTAGTGAGGGGGCCTACGAGCAGTACTTC. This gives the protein CASSEGAYEQYF.

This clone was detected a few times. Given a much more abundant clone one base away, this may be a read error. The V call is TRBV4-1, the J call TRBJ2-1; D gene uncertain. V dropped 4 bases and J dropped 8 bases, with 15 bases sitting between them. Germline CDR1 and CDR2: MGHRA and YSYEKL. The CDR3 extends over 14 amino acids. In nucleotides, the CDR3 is TGCGCCAGCAGCCTCCCAGTGGTTGGGGATGAGCAGTTCTTC. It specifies CASSLPVVGDEQFF.

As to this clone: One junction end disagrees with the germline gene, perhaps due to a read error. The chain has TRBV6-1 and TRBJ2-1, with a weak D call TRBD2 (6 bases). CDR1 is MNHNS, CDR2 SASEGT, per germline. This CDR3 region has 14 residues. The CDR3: CASSETIGSNEQFF. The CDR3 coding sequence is TGTGCCAGCAGTGAGACTATCGGGAGTAACGAGCAATTCTTC.

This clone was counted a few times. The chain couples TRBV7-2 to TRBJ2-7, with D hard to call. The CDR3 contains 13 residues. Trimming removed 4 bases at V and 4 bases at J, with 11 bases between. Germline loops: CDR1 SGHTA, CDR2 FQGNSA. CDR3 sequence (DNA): TGTGCCAGCAGCTCAAATGGCTGGTACGAGCAGTACTTC. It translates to CASSSNGWYEQYF.

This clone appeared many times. Written as DNA, the CDR3 is TGTGCCAGCAGTTTATACGGGAGGGACACAGATACGCAGTATTTT. Translating gives CASSLYGRDTDTQYF. The chain uses TRBV27 and TRBJ2-3; 8 bases line up with TRBD2. Germline loops: CDR1 MNHEY, CDR2 SMNVEV (reference sequence). V trimming: 1 base; J trimming: 2 bases; junction bases outside the gene matches: 2. This CDR3 spans 15 amino acids.

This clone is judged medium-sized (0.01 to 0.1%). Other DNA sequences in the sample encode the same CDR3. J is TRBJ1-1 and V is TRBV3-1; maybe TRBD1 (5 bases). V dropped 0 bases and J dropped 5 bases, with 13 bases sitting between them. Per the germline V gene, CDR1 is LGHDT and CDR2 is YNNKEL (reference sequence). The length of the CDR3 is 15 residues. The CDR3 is CASSQEGTGRTEAFF. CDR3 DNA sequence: TGTGCCAGCAGCCAAGAAGGAACAGGAAGGACTGAAGCTTTCTTT.

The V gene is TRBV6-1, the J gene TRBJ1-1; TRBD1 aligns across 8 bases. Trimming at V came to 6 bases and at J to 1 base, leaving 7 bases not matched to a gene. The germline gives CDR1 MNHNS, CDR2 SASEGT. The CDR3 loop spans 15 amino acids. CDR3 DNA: TGTGCCAGCAGCCCTCCGACAGGGGCGAACACTGAAGCTTTCTTT. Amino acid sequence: CASSPPTGANTEAFF.

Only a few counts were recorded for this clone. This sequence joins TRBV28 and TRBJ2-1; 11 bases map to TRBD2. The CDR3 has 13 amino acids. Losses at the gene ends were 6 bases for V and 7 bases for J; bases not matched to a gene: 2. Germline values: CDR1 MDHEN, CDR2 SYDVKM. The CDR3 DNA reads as TGTGCCAGCAGCCTAGCGGGAGGTAATGAGCAGTTCTTC. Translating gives CASSLAGGNEQFF.

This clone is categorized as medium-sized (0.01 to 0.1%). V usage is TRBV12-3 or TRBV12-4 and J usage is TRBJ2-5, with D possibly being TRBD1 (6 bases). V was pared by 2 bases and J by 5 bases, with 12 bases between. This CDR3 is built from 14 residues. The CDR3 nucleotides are TGTGCCAGCAGTTTAAGTGCCCAGGGGGAGACCCAGTACTTC. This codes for CASSLSAQGETQYF.

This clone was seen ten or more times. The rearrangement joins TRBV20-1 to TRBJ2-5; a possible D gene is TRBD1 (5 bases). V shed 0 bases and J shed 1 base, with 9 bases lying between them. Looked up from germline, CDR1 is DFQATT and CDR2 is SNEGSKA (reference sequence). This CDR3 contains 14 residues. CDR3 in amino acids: CSARETAIQETQYF. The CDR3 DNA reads TGCAGTGCTAGAGAGACAGCTATCCAAGAGACCCAGTACTTC.

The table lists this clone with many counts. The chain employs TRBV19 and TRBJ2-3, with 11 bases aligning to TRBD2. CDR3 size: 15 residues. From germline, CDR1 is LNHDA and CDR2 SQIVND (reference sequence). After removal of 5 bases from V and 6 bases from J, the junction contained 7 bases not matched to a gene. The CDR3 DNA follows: TGTGCCAGTAGTTCCAGTAGCGGGAGGGCCGATACGCAGTATTTT. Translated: CASSSSSGRADTQYF.

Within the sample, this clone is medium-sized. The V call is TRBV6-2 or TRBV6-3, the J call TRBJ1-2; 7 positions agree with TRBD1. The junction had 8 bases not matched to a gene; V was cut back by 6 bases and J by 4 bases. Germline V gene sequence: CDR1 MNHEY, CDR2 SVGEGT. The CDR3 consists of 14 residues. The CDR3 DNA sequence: TGTGCCAGCAGATCCACAGGGGCGGGCTATGGCTACACCTTC. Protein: CASRSTGAGYGYTF.

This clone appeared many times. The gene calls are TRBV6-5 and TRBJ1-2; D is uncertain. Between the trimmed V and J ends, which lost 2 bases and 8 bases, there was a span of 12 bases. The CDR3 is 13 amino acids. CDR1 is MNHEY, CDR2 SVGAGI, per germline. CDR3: CASSYEGGFGYTF. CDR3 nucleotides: TGTGCCAGCAGTTACGAGGGAGGGTTCGGCTACACCTTC.

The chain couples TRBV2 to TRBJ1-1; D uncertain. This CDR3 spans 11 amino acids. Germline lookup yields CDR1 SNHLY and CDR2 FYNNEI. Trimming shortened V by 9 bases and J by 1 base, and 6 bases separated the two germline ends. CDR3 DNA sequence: TGTGCCAGTATCCCGAACACTGAAGCTTTCTTT. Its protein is CASIPNTEAFF.

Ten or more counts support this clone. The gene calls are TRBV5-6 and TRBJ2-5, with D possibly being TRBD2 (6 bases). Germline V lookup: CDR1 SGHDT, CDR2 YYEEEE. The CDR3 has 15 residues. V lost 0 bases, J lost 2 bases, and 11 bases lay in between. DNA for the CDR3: TGTGCCAGCAGCTTGGGACTAGGCGCGCAAGAGACCCAGTACTTC. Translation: CASSLGLGAQETQYF.

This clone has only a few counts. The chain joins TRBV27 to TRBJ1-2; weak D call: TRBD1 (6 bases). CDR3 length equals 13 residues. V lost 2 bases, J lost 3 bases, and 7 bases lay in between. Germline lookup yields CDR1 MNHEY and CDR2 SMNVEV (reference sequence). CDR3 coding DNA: TGTGCCAGCAGTTTAACAGGGTACTATGGCTACACCTTC. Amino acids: CASSLTGYYGYTF.

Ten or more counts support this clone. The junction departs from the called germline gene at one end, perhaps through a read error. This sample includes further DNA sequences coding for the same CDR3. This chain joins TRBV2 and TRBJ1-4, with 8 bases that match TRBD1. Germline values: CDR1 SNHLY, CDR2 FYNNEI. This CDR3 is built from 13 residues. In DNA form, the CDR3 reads TGTGCCAGCAGCGCGGACAGGGATGAAAAATTGTTTTTT. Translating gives CASSADRDEKLFF.

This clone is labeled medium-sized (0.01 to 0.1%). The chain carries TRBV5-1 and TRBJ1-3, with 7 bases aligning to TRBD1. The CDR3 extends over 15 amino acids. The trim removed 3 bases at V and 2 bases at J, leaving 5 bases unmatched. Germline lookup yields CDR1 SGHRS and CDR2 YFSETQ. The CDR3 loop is CASSWTGSAGNTIYF. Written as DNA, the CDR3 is TGCGCCAGCAGCTGGACAGGTTCGGCTGGAAACACCATATATTTT.

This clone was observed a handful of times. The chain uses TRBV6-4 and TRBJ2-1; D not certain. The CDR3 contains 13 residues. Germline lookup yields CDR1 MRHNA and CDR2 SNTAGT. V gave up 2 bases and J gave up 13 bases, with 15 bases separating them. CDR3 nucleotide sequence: TGTGCCAGCAGTGACCGGTGGCGAACTGGTCAGTTCTTC. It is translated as CASSDRWRTGQFF.

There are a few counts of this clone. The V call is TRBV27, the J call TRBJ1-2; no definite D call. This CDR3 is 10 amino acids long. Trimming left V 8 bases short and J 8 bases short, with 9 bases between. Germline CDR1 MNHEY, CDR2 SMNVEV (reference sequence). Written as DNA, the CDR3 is TGTGCCAGCCTCCGGCTGGGCTACACCTTC. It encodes CASLRLGYTF.

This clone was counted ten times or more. CDR3 amino acids: CASSVTAAEGNTGELFF. DNA of the CDR3: TGTGCCAGCAGCGTTACAGCGGCCGAGGGGAACACCGGGGAGCTGTTTTTT. The genes are TRBV9 and TRBJ2-2; tentatively, D is TRBD2 (5 bases). This CDR3 has 17 amino acids. Trimming took 2 bases from V and 1 from J, leaving 15 bases between them. The germline V gene encodes CDR1 SGDLS and CDR2 YYNGEE.

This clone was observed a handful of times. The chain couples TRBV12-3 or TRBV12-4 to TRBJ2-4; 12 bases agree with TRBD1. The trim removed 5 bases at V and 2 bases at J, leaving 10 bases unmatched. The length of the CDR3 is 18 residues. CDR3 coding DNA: TGTGCCAGCAGTCCAGGGACAGGGGGCTCTTGTACCAAAAACATTCAGTACTTC. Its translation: CASSPGTGGSCTKNIQYF.

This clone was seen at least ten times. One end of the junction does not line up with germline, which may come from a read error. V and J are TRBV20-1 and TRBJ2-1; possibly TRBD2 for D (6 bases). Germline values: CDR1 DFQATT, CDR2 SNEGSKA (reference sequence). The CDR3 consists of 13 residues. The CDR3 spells CSARGGGTLKNYF. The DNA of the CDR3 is TGCAGTGCTAGAGGAGGCGGGACTCTTAAAAACTACTTC.

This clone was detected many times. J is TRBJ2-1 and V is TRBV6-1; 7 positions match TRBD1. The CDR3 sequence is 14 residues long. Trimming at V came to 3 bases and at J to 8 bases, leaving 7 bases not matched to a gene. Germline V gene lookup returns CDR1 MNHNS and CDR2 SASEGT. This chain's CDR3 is CASSDHRDSYEQFF. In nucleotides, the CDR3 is TGTGCCAGCAGTGACCACCGGGACAGCTATGAGCAGTTCTTC.

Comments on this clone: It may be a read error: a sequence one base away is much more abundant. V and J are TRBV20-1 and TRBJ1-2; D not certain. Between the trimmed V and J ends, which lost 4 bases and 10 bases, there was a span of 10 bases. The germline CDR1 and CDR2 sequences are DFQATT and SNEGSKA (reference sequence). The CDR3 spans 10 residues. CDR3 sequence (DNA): TGCAGTGCTATGGAGAATGTCTACACCTTC. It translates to CSAMENVYTF.

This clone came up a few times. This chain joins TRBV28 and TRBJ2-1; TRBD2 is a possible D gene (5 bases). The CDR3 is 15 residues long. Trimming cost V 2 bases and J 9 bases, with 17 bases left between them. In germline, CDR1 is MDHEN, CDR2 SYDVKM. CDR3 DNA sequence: TGTGCCAGCAGTTTAACCGCAAGGAGGCACGGTGAGCAGTTCTTC. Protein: CASSLTARRHGEQFF.

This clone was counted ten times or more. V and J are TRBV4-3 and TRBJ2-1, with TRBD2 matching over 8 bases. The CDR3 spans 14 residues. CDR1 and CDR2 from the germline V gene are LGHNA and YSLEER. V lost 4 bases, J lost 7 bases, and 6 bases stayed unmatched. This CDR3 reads CASSRSGSNNEQFF. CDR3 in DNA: TGCGCCAGCAGCCGAAGCGGGAGCAATAATGAGCAGTTCTTC.